This is a list of T cell receptor beta chains from one sample in a study of OX40 agonist ivuxolimab in advanced cancers. Data came from immunoSEQ multiplex PCR; TCRdb stores just in-frame clones and leaves some out. The sample includes under 45,000 clones, around four fifths of them seen just once. Source: CD4+ or CD8+ T cells sorted from blood, taken in a trial of the OX40 agonist ivuxolimab. These receptor sequences come from an adult with an advanced solid tumor such as melanoma, head and neck, liver or kidney cancer. Each CDR3 is given with its conserved first and last residue. The D gene is left open where the match is weak. Clone size is given for some rows only: seen once, a few or many times, or a class if the clone is expanded.

d_gene: TRBD2
abundance: -
j_gene: TRBJ2-1
v_gene: TRBV9
CDR3nt: TGTGCCAGCAGTGTGGCGGGAGTTAGATATGAGCAGTTCTTC
CDR3aa: CASSVAGVRYEQFF

d_gene: -
abundance: -
j_gene: TRBJ1-4
v_gene: TRBV6-5
CDR3nt: TGTGCCAGCAGTTCCCTTTCTGGAGAAAAACTGTTTTTT
CDR3aa: CASSSLSGEKLFF

d_gene: TRBD2
abundance: -
j_gene: TRBJ2-2
v_gene: TRBV6-5
CDR3nt: TGTGCCAGCAGAGCGGGAACCGGGGAGCTGTTTTTT
CDR3aa: CASRAGTGELFF

d_gene: -
abundance: -
j_gene: TRBJ1-6
v_gene: TRBV14
CDR3nt: TGTGCCAGCAGCCAAGAGGGACTTTGGGTTAATTCACCCCTCCACTTT
CDR3aa: CASSQEGLWVNSPLHF

d_gene: TRBD1
abundance: -
j_gene: TRBJ2-1
v_gene: TRBV11-2
CDR3nt: TGTGCCAGCAGCTTAGAATGGAAGGGGGCTTATGAGCAGTTCTTC
CDR3aa: CASSLEWKGAYEQFF

d_gene: -
abundance: few
j_gene: TRBJ2-2
v_gene: TRBV6-1
CDR3nt: TGTGCCAGCAGTGAATTAGCCGCGAACACCGGGGAGCTGTTTTTT
CDR3aa: CASSELAANTGELFF

d_gene: -
abundance: -
j_gene: TRBJ2-1
v_gene: TRBV10-3
CDR3nt: TGTGCCATCACACCAGACCCGGCCGCCTACAATGAGCAGTTCTTC
CDR3aa: CAITPDPAAYNEQFF

d_gene: -
abundance: -
j_gene: TRBJ2-2
v_gene: TRBV30
CDR3nt: TGTGCCTGGAACCCCATGGGACCCGGGGAGCTGTTTTTT
CDR3aa: CAWNPMGPGELFF

d_gene: -
abundance: -
j_gene: TRBJ2-1
v_gene: TRBV2
CDR3nt: TGTGCCAGCAAGAAGGGGGACTACAATGAGCAGTTCTTC
CDR3aa: CASKKGDYNEQFF

d_gene: -
abundance: -
j_gene: TRBJ1-1
v_gene: TRBV18
CDR3nt: TGTGCCAGCTCACCACAACAAAACAGGGTAGCTTTCTTT
CDR3aa: CASSPQQNRVAFF

d_gene: -
abundance: -
j_gene: TRBJ2-7
v_gene: TRBV5-1
CDR3nt: TGCGCCAGCAGCTTGACGCCGACGGGGTCTTCCTACGAGCAGTACTTC
CDR3aa: CASSLTPTGSSYEQYF

d_gene: -
abundance: -
j_gene: TRBJ1-2
v_gene: TRBV6-6
CDR3nt: TGTGCCAGCAGTTACATCCCCATTAACTATGGCTACACCTTC
CDR3aa: CASSYIPINYGYTF

d_gene: -
abundance: -
j_gene: TRBJ2-1
v_gene: TRBV5-8
CDR3nt: TGTGCCAGCAGCTTTTCCAAACGTCACCGAGGGAGGAATGAGCAGTTCTTC
CDR3aa: CASSFSKRHRGRNEQFF

d_gene: -
abundance: -
j_gene: TRBJ2-6
v_gene: TRBV7-8
CDR3nt: TGTGCCAGCAGCTTAGAAGGGGGTACTGGGGCCAACGTCCTGACTTTC
CDR3aa: CASSLEGGTGANVLTF

d_gene: -
abundance: once
j_gene: TRBJ2-6
v_gene: TRBV2
CDR3nt: TGTGCCAGCAGTGAAAGTGGCAGGGCTGGGGCCAACGTCCTGACTTTC
CDR3aa: CASSESGRAGANVLTF

d_gene: -
abundance: -
j_gene: TRBJ1-6
v_gene: TRBV2
CDR3nt: TGTGCCAGCGGGAAGGGGGGCTCCTATAATTCACCCCTCCACTTT
CDR3aa: CASGKGGSYNSPLHF

d_gene: TRBD1
abundance: few
j_gene: TRBJ1-1
v_gene: TRBV7-9
CDR3nt: TGTGCCAGCAGCTTACCAGGGGGCGACACTGAAGCTTTCTTT
CDR3aa: CASSLPGGDTEAFF

d_gene: -
abundance: -
j_gene: TRBJ1-6
v_gene: TRBV6-5
CDR3nt: TGTGCCAGCAGTTGGACTACTGGTAATTCACCCCTCCACTTT
CDR3aa: CASSWTTGNSPLHF

d_gene: TRBD2
abundance: -
j_gene: TRBJ2-5
v_gene: TRBV28
CDR3nt: TGTGCCAGCGCCCGAGGGGGACTAGCGGGAGGGAGATTCGGGACCCAGTACTTC
CDR3aa: CASARGGLAGGRFGTQYF

d_gene: TRBD2
abundance: -
j_gene: TRBJ2-1
v_gene: TRBV5-1
CDR3nt: TGCGCCAGCAGCCTAGCGACTAGCGGGAGTATAAGTTACAATGAGCAGTTCTTC
CDR3aa: CASSLATSGSISYNEQFF

d_gene: -
abundance: -
j_gene: TRBJ1-2
v_gene: TRBV7-2
CDR3nt: TGTGCCAGCAGCTTAGACAGGGTGTACGGCTACACCTTC
CDR3aa: CASSLDRVYGYTF

d_gene: TRBD2
abundance: -
j_gene: TRBJ2-1
v_gene: TRBV19
CDR3nt: TGTGCCAGTACTACGTCGGGGGGGTCATACAATGAGCAGTTCTTC
CDR3aa: CASTTSGGSYNEQFF

d_gene: -
abundance: -
j_gene: TRBJ2-5
v_gene: TRBV2
CDR3nt: TGTGCCAGCAGTCAGGAATGGTACCAAGAGACCCAGTACTTC
CDR3aa: CASSQEWYQETQYF

d_gene: -
abundance: -
j_gene: TRBJ2-7
v_gene: TRBV7-6
CDR3nt: TGTGCCAGCGGGCGGGACTTAACCTCCGAGCAGTACTTC
CDR3aa: CASGRDLTSEQYF

d_gene: -
abundance: once
j_gene: TRBJ1-1
v_gene: TRBV25-1
CDR3nt: TGTGCCAGCAGTGAGGGTAGGTCGAACACTGAAGCTTTCTTT
CDR3aa: CASSEGRSNTEAFF

d_gene: -
abundance: -
j_gene: TRBJ2-1
v_gene: TRBV19
CDR3nt: TGTGCCAGCGAATCCCGCACAGGAAGCTCCTACAATGAGCAGTTCTTC
CDR3aa: CASESRTGSSYNEQFF

d_gene: -
abundance: few
j_gene: TRBJ1-1
v_gene: TRBV30
CDR3nt: TGTGCCTGGAGTGTTGGAGGGAGTATACCTGAAGCTTTCTTT
CDR3aa: CAWSVGGSIPEAFF

d_gene: -
abundance: -
j_gene: TRBJ2-5
v_gene: TRBV4-1
CDR3nt: TGCGCCAGCAGCCTACAAAACAGGGATCAAGAGACCCAGTACTTC
CDR3aa: CASSLQNRDQETQYF

d_gene: TRBD1
abundance: -
j_gene: TRBJ1-5
v_gene: TRBV6-1
CDR3nt: TGTGCCAGCCAGACAGGGTTTCGAGAACAGCCCCAGCATTTT
CDR3aa: CASQTGFREQPQHF

d_gene: -
abundance: -
j_gene: TRBJ2-5
v_gene: TRBV19
CDR3nt: TGTGCCAGTAGTCAAGGGGTCCCAGAGACCCAGTACTTC
CDR3aa: CASSQGVPETQYF

d_gene: -
abundance: -
j_gene: TRBJ2-2
v_gene: TRBV19
CDR3nt: TGTGCCAGCCGGGATTCATACACCGGGGAGCTGTTTTTT
CDR3aa: CASRDSYTGELFF

d_gene: -
abundance: -
j_gene: TRBJ2-7
v_gene: TRBV7-9
CDR3nt: TGTGCCAGCAGCTTTTGGCAGGGCCACGAGCAGTACTTC
CDR3aa: CASSFWQGHEQYF

d_gene: TRBD1
abundance: few
j_gene: TRBJ2-3
v_gene: TRBV7-9
CDR3nt: TGTGCCAGCAGCTTATTTGGGACAGGGCCAGATACGCAGTATTTT
CDR3aa: CASSLFGTGPDTQYF

d_gene: -
abundance: -
j_gene: TRBJ2-3
v_gene: TRBV5-4
CDR3nt: TGTGCCAGCAGCTTGTCATCAGGGGCGAGCGATACGCAGTATTTT
CDR3aa: CASSLSSGASDTQYF

d_gene: TRBD1
abundance: -
j_gene: TRBJ1-2
v_gene: TRBV18
CDR3nt: TGTGCCAGCTCCCAGGGGGCGAACTATGGCTACACCTTC
CDR3aa: CASSQGANYGYTF

d_gene: -
abundance: -
j_gene: TRBJ1-2
v_gene: TRBV2
CDR3nt: TGTGCCAGCAGTTATGGCAGGGGATCTGGCTACACCTTC
CDR3aa: CASSYGRGSGYTF

d_gene: -
abundance: few
j_gene: TRBJ2-7
v_gene: TRBV6-1
CDR3nt: TGTGCCAGCAGTGAATGGGACGGTACCTACGAGCAGTACTTC
CDR3aa: CASSEWDGTYEQYF

d_gene: -
abundance: -
j_gene: TRBJ2-1
v_gene: TRBV21-1
CDR3nt: TGTGCCAGCAGCAAGGACGGACTAGTCCGTTGGAATGGTGAGCAGTTCTTC
CDR3aa: CASSKDGLVRWNGEQFF

d_gene: TRBD1
abundance: once
j_gene: TRBJ1-1
v_gene: TRBV7-6
CDR3nt: TGTGCCAGCAGCTTGGGGACAGGCTTACAGACTGAAGCTTTCTTT
CDR3aa: CASSLGTGLQTEAFF

d_gene: -
abundance: few
j_gene: TRBJ1-1
v_gene: TRBV4-3
CDR3nt: TGCGCCAGCAGCCAAGAGAAATGGCTGACCACTGAAGCTTTCTTT
CDR3aa: CASSQEKWLTTEAFF

d_gene: -
abundance: -
j_gene: TRBJ1-2
v_gene: TRBV19
CDR3nt: TGTGCCAGTAACCACGGACTTGGGAAGACTGGCTACACCTTC
CDR3aa: CASNHGLGKTGYTF